This TCR beta chain derives from a study of graft-versus-host responses after intestinal transplantation. Overall study results and limits: GvH clone levels peaked in circulation, and this peak was associated with early post-transplant HvG declines.

With about 200,000 irradiated, violet-dye-labeled stimulator cells, about 200,000 CFSE-labeled responder cells were plated. Sorting was performed after the reaction on proliferating CFSE-low CD3+CD4+ and CD3+CD8+ responders. Germline trimming cut 1 base from V and 5 bases from J; bases unmatched to any gene: 2. The CDR3 length is 14 residues. The germline V gene encodes CDR1 SGHVS and CDR2 FNYEAQ. This clone is medium-sized. TCRdb's table, derived via immunoSEQ multiplex PCR, lists solely in-frame clones and lacks some. The sample contains some 5,700 clones, around 31% of which appear only once. The clonotype was recovered from a human patient who received an intestinal transplant. Source: alloreactive CD8+ T cells from a mixed lymphocyte reaction culture, taken before intestinal transplant. Regarding subset: CFSE-low proliferating T cells sorted from roughly six-day pre-transplant mixed lymphocyte reaction (GvH or HvG direction). The gene calls are TRBV7-6 and TRBJ2-5; 9 bases match TRBD1. CDR3 DNA: TGTGCCAGCAGCTTAGTAGGACAGGGGGAGACCCAGTACTTC. It codes for CASSLVGQGETQYF. Filled out from reference TRBV7-6 and TRBJ2-5, the complete variable domain reads GAGVSQSPRYKVTKRGQDVALRCDPISGHVSLYWYRQALGQGPEFLTYFNYEAQQDKSGLPNDRFSAERPEGSISTLTIQRTEQRDSAMYRCASSLVGQGETQYFGPGTRLLVL.